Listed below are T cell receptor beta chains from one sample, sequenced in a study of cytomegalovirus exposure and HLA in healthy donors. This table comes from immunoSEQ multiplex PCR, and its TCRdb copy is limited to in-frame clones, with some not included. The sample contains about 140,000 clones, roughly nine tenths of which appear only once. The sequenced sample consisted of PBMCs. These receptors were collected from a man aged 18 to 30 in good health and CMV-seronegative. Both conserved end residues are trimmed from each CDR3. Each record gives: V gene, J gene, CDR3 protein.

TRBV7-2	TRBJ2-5	ASSLRQGPGTQY
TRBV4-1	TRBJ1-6	ASTRDSNSPLH
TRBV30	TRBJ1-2	AWKSLGGNYGYT
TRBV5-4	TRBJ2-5	ASSLGLAGAGETQY
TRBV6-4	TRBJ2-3	ASSPTSGSTDTQY
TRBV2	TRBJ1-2	ASPGQLVSNYGYT
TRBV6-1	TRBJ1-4	ASSEGTGGSEKLF
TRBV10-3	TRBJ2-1	AISESGLPINEQF
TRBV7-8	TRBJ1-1	ASSLQGRADTEAF
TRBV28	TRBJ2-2	ASSPPAANTGELF
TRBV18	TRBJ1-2	ASSPTGDGYGYT
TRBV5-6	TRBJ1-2	ASGLTGNGYT
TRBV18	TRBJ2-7	ASSPLDSQLGEQY
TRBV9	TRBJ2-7	ASSEGGGFPYEQY
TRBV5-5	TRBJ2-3	ASSLSRATDTQY
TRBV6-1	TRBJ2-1	ASSEFLRGFKQF
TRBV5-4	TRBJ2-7	ASSLGTRNSYEQY
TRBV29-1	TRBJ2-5	SVGEAVQETQY
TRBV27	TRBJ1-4	ASRTYGQPILATNEKLF
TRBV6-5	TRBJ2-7	ASSYDPSGSYEQY
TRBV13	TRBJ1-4	ASSLSVEKLF
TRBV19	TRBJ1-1	ASSIGYRHAGTEAF
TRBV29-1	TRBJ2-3	SATGLAGTWGTQY
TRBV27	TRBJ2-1	ASSFHPGLKQF
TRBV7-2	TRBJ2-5	ASSLAGKGRETQY
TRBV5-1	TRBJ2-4	ASSLDRGRNIQY
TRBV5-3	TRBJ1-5	ARSLDLPHQPQH
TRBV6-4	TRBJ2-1	ASSYSSGGSYNEQF
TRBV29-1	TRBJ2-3	SVMIGDRHTQY
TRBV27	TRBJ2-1	ASSLSTGANEQF
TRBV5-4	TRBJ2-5	ASSPLTSGGAGETQY
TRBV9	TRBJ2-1	ASSVGLAGDGGEQF
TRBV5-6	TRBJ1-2	ASSPRAGDYGYT
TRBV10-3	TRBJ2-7	AISESSGGLYEQY
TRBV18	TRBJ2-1	ASSTGGSNEQF
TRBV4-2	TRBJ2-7	ASSQIRTSASYEQY
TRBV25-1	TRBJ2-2	ASRPTGTRSTGELF
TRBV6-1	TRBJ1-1	ASSEGRRGQVWATEAF
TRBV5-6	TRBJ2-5	ASAIGETQY
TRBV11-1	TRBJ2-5	ASSLEFEETQY
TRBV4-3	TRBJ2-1	ASSPLSRDEQF
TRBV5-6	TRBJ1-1	ASSLLGQGGSEAF
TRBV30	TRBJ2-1	AWSVGALEQF
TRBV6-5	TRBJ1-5	ASKSKVASNQPQH
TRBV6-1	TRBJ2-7	ASSAAEAYEQY
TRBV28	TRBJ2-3	ASKAVLAGATDTQY
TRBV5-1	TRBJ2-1	ASSLSLAGVNEQF
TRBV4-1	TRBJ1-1	ASSITPGVNTEAF
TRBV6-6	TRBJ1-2	ASSYSRGNRAGYT
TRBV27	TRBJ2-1	ASSLSGQGLNEQF
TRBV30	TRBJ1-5	AWSTDTGGAQPQH
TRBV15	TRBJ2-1	ATSREGDSYNEQF
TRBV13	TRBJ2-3	ASSLRDFETDTQY
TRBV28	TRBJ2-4	ASSPLSSESQY
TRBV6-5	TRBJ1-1	ASSYLPGQGSTEAF